This TCR beta chain derives from a study of cytomegalovirus exposure and HLA in healthy donors. The study's findings and limits: Most TCRs appeared rarely, but some public TCRs recurred in many donors. The study put 150 or so TCR beta chains on its list as cytomegalovirus-associated.

Trimming stripped 7 bases from V and 1 base from J, with 15 bases between. This CDR3 has 15 amino acids. Germline V gene sequence: CDR1 SGHAT, CDR2 FQNNGV. The donors were members of the validation cohort comprising approximately 120 subjects, separate from the roughly 670-subject first cohort. With regard to this clone: As yet, its antigen is unknown.

The protocol was immunoSEQ multiplex PCR, while the TCRdb copy is restricted to in-frame clones and leaves out a portion. Among over 120,000 clones, approximately 92% were seen once, and the ten largest hold approximately 10%. The rearrangement joins TRBV11-2 to TRBJ2-3; tentative D call: TRBD1 (5 bases). The clonotype comes from a woman aged 18-29 years in good health and CMV-seropositive. Material for sequencing was PBMCs. The CDR3 loop is CASMRWGRGTDTQYF. The DNA of the CDR3 is TGTGCCAGCATGCGTTGGGGCCGGGGCACAGATACGCAGTATTTT.